The 14 T cell receptor beta chains reported below all come from one sample, sequenced in a study of identifying expanded T cells in peripheral blood. Here immunoSEQ multiplex PCR was the method, and the copy in TCRdb shows in-frame clones only, minus some. The sample shows approximately 140,000 clones, 75% to 90% of them seen only once. Specimen: blood. The receptors shown here come from a person aged 18 to 70 in good health.

V usage is TRBV7-9 and J usage is TRBJ2-7, with D possibly TRBD1 on 5 matching bases. This CDR3 spans 13 amino acids. V lost 4 bases, J lost 3 bases, and 10 bases lay in between. Germline V gene sequence: CDR1 SEHNR, CDR2 FQNEAQ (reference sequence). CDR3 coding DNA: TGTGCCAGCAGCTCTGGAGACAGCTACGAGCAGTACTTC. It is translated as CASSSGDSYEQYF.

V is TRBV29-1 and J is TRBJ2-1; 8 bases line up with TRBD2. Germline V gives CDR1 SQVTM, CDR2 ANQGSEA. The V and J ends lost 1 base and 10 bases, in that order; junction bases with no gene match: 12. The CDR3 length is 15 residues. CDR3: CSVEGSGRALSEQFF. CDR3 DNA sequence: TGCAGCGTTGAAGGCTCCGGGAGGGCCTTATCCGAGCAGTTCTTC.

The V call is TRBV11-2, the J call TRBJ1-6; TRBD1 matches 10 bases. This CDR3 has 18 amino acids. The germline V gene encodes CDR1 SGHAT and CDR2 FQNNGV. V trimming: 0 bases; J trimming: 3 bases; junction bases outside the gene matches: 5. For the CDR3, the DNA is TGTGCCAGCAGCTTAGATGGGACAGGGGCTCTCTATAATTCACCCCTCCACTTT. This codes for CASSLDGTGALYNSPLHF.

The V call is TRBV6-6, the J call TRBJ2-2, with 9 bases fitting TRBD1. Germline CDR1 and CDR2: MNHNY and SVGAGI (reference sequence). The CDR3 has 16 residues. V dropped 5 bases and J dropped 2; count of bases not matched to a gene: 6. The chain's CDR3 is CASSKNRGLNTGELFF. The CDR3 DNA reads TGTGCCAGCAGTAAAAACAGGGGGCTAAACACCGGGGAGCTGTTTTTT.

This chain joins TRBV5-1 and TRBJ1-4, with D unresolved. CDR1 is SGHRS, CDR2 YFSETQ, per germline. Trimming took 7 bases from V and 0 from J, leaving 16 bases between them. The CDR3 loop spans 16 amino acids. The chain's CDR3 is CASGGSDPATNEKLFF. CDR3 sequence (DNA): TGCGCCAGCGGAGGATCGGACCCTGCAACTAATGAAAAACTGTTTTTT.

V and J are TRBV5-1 and TRBJ1-3, with 12 bases lining up with TRBD1. The CDR3 extends over 19 amino acids. Germline assignment: CDR1 SGHRS and CDR2 YFSETQ. The junction had 13 bases not matched to a gene; V was cut back by 4 bases and J by 2 bases. The CDR3 DNA sequence: TGCGCCAGCAGCAGGGGGACAGGGGGCCTCGGGAGTCCTGGAAACACCATATATTTT. Protein: CASSRGTGGLGSPGNTIYF.

V and J are TRBV7-8 and TRBJ1-1, with D possibly TRBD1 on 5 matching bases. The CDR3 loop spans 12 amino acids. The ends were cut back, 10 bases at V and 2 bases at J, with 11 bases in the middle. CDR1 is SGHVS and CDR2 is FQNEAQ in the germline V gene. CDR3 coding DNA: TGTGCCATAGACAGAATCAACACTGAAGCTTTCTTT. It is translated as CAIDRINTEAFF.

This clone occurred a few times. The chain uses TRBV7-2 and TRBJ2-5; 16 bases are a match to TRBD2. Looked up from germline, CDR1 is SGHTA and CDR2 is FQGNSA. CDR3 length: 18 amino acids. V was pared by 4 bases and J by 5 bases, with 10 bases of the junction left unmatched. CDR3 residues: CASSSGTSGGARWETQYF. The CDR3 nucleotides read TGTGCCAGCAGCTCGGGGACTAGCGGGGGGGCGAGGTGGGAGACCCAGTACTTC.

This rearrangement joins TRBV28 to TRBJ1-2, with no clear D. Deletions cut 6 bases from V and 4 bases from J, with 9 bases between. CDR3 length: 12 amino acids. Germline V gene data show CDR1 as MDHEN and CDR2 as SYDVKM. The CDR3 region has the DNA TGTGCCAGCAGCCCAGGCCCCTATGGCTACACCTTC. Its translation is CASSPGPYGYTF.

This clone was counted a few times. The V gene is TRBV29-1, the J gene TRBJ2-7; D unresolved. The germline CDR1 and CDR2 sequences are SQVTM and ANQGSEA. This CDR3 has 13 amino acids. V lost 7 bases, J lost 5 bases, and 18 bases lay in between. CDR3 region: CSARRLNRDEQYF. The DNA of the CDR3 is TGCAGCGCTCGAAGGCTCAATAGGGACGAGCAGTACTTC.

V is TRBV2 and J is TRBJ2-7, with D possibly called TRBD1 or TRBD2 (6 bases each). Germline CDR1 SNHLY, CDR2 FYNNEI. V was trimmed by 7 bases and J by 7 bases, leaving 14 bases between them. CDR3 length: 12 amino acids. The CDR3: CASTSGAREQYF. The CDR3 DNA follows: TGTGCCAGCACCTCGGGGGCTCGGGAGCAGTACTTC.

The chain employs TRBV7-9 and TRBJ2-1; 10 bases match TRBD2. Germline CDR1 reads SEHNR; CDR2 reads FQNEAQ (reference sequence). The CDR3 sequence is 16 residues long. J was trimmed by 8 bases and V by 1 base; bases with no gene match: 8. The CDR3 protein is CASSLESGGAGYEQFF. Here the CDR3 DNA reads TGTGCCAGCAGCTTAGAGAGCGGGGGGGCCGGTTATGAGCAGTTCTTC.

The V call is TRBV7-3, the J call TRBJ2-2, with TRBD2 identical over 8 bases. CDR3 length: 18 residues. Germline loops: CDR1 SGHTA, CDR2 FQGTGA. With 4 bases clipped from V and 5 bases from J, the junction kept 15 bases outside the gene matches. This CDR3 is CASSSSGGGRPITGELFF. CDR3 DNA sequence: TGTGCCAGCAGCTCAAGTGGGGGCGGGAGGCCTATTACCGGGGAGCTGTTTTTT.

The V and J genes are TRBV11-3 and TRBJ2-7; D remains ambiguous. CDR1 and CDR2 from the germline V gene are SGHNT and YENEEA. This CDR3 contains 14 residues. V shed 4 bases and J shed 1 base, with 11 bases lying between them. The CDR3 nucleotides read TGTGCCAGCAGCTCGGGCTTTCCGTCCTACGAGCAGTACTTC. Translated, it gives CASSSGFPSYEQYF.